These 14 T cell receptor beta chains were all obtained from the same sample, sequenced in a study of blood T cell repertoires in COVID-19. Some clones are missing from TCRdb's copy, which holds only in-frame ones; the method was immunoSEQ multiplex PCR. The sample shows some 140,000 clones, approximately 80% of them seen only once. Sequenced: peripheral blood. These receptors were taken from a man in his 60s who had recovered from COVID-19.

This chain joins TRBV28 and TRBJ2-5, with 10 bases lining up with TRBD2. The CDR3 length is 16 residues. The germline gives CDR1 MDHEN, CDR2 SYDVKM. After removal of 5 bases from V and 9 bases from J, the junction contained 15 bases not matched to a gene. The CDR3 loop reads CASSVIAGGAVRPQYF. Here the CDR3 DNA reads TGTGCCAGCAGTGTAATAGCGGGGGGCGCAGTTCGGCCCCAGTACTTC.

The gene calls are TRBV5-5 and TRBJ2-7, with D unresolved. V was trimmed by 0 bases and J by 1 base, leaving 5 bases between them. This CDR3 is 13 amino acids long. CDR1 and CDR2 (germline): SGHKS, YYEKEE (reference sequence). CDR3 coding DNA: TGTGCCAGCAGCTTGGACGGGTCCTACGAGCAGTACTTC. Translating it yields CASSLDGSYEQYF. The full variable domain, its missing parts supplied by reference TRBV5-5 and TRBJ2-7, is DAGVTQSPTHLIKTRGQQVTLRCSPISGHKSVSWYQQVLGQGPQFIFQYYEKEERGRGNFPDRFSARQFPNYSSELNVNALLLGDSALYLCASSLDGSYEQYFGPGTRLTVT.

Concerning this clone: This specimen includes other DNA sequences encoding the same CDR3. The rearrangement uses TRBV11-2 and TRBJ1-3; possible D gene TRBD1, 5 bases. The CDR3 extends over 15 amino acids. Trimming removed 5 bases from V and 3 bases from J, with 14 bases in between. Per germline, CDR1 SGHAT and CDR2 FQNNGV. CDR3 sequence reads: CASSPRRGGGNTIYF. The CDR3 region has the DNA TGTGCCAGCAGCCCCCGAAGGGGAGGTGGAAACACCATATATTTT.

V and J are TRBV15 and TRBJ2-3; 8 bases align to TRBD1. J was trimmed by 6 bases and V by 1 base; bases with no gene match: 3. The CDR3 runs 14 residues. Per the germline V gene, CDR1 is LNHNV and CDR2 is YYDKDF (reference sequence). The CDR3 region has the DNA TGTGCCACCAGCAGAGGACAGGGGAGCGATACGCAGTATTTT. Its protein is CATSRGQGSDTQYF.

Many counts were recorded for this clone. The chain combines TRBV21-1 with TRBJ2-2; the D call in the table, TRBD1, was not verified against the DNA. TRBV21-1 is listed as a pseudogene. The CDR3 covers 19 residues. The CDR3 coding sequence is TGTGCCAGCAGCAAAGTGGGGCCGGGACAGGGTGCTAACACCGGGGAGCTGTTTTTT. This codes for CASSKVGPGQGANTGELFF.

The chain employs TRBV5-6 and TRBJ1-1; D gene uncertain. The CDR3 length is 12 residues. Trimming removed 8 bases at V and 4 bases at J, with 12 bases between. CDR1 is SGHDT, CDR2 YYEEEE, per germline. The CDR3 DNA follows: TGTGCCAGTTTTAGGGAGGCCACTGAAGCTTTCTTT. The encoded protein is CASFREATEAFF.

This clone was observed a single time. CDR3 coding DNA: TGTGCCACCAGGGACAGGGCTGATTATGGCTACACCTTC. Its translation is CATRDRADYGYTF. The chain combines TRBV12-3 or TRBV12-4 with TRBJ1-2; 9 nucleotides align to TRBD1. The CDR3 covers 13 residues. V lost 10 bases to trimming and J lost 5 bases; unmatched junction nucleotides: 8.

CDR3 sequence: CASSTGTGLNTEAFF. DNA of the CDR3: TGTGCCAGCAGCACCGGGACAGGTTTGAACACTGAAGCTTTCTTT. The V gene is TRBV3-1 (or the pseudogene TRBV3-2), the J gene TRBJ1-1; 8 bases agree with TRBD1. J lost 0 bases, V lost 5 bases, and 5 bases had no gene match. Germline-derived CDR1 and CDR2 are LGHDT and YNNKEL (reference sequence). The CDR3 has 15 residues.

This clone was seen at least ten times. This chain joins TRBV28 and TRBJ2-1; 10 nucleotides match TRBD1. Germline CDR1 MDHEN, CDR2 SYDVKM. Trimming at V came to 5 bases and at J to 4 bases, leaving 8 bases not matched to a gene. The CDR3 is made up of 16 amino acids. For the CDR3, the DNA is TGTGCCAGCAGTGTTCCGGGACAGGGGACTTACAATGAGCAGTTCTTC. The encoded protein is CASSVPGQGTYNEQFF.

The chain links TRBV25-1 to TRBJ1-5; no definite D call. The CDR3 has 16 amino acids. V lost 2 bases and J 2 bases, leaving 13 bases between the germline ends. From germline, CDR1 is MGHDK and CDR2 SYGVNS. The DNA of the CDR3 is TGTGCCAGCAGTGAACCTGGCGGGTTGGGCAATCAGCCCCAGCATTTT. Translation: CASSEPGGLGNQPQHF. Full variable domain (outside the CDR3, taken from reference TRBV25-1 and TRBJ1-5): EADIYQTPRYLVIGTGKKITLECSQTMGHDKMYWYQQDPGMELHLIHYSYGVNSTEKGDLSSESTVSRIRTEHFPLTLESARPSHTSQYLCASSEPGGLGNQPQHFGDGTRLSIL.

The J gene is TRBJ2-1, the V gene TRBV7-3; D not resolved. The V gene's germline CDR1 is SGHTA and CDR2 FQGTGA. Trimming removed 5 bases from V and 7 bases from J, with 9 bases in between. The CDR3 runs to 12 residues. The DNA of the CDR3 is TGTGCCAGCAGCAGTACACGAAATGAGCAGTTCTTC. This encodes CASSSTRNEQFF. The complete variable domain, with remaining parts taken from reference TRBV7-3 and TRBJ2-1, reads GAGVSQTPSNKVTEKGKYVELRCDPISGHTALYWYRQSLGQGPEFLIYFQGTGAADDSGLPNDRFFAVRPEGSVSTLKIQRTERGDSAVYLCASSSTRNEQFFGPGTRLTVL.

This chain's CDR3 is CASSLEAGLQGGYTF. DNA of the CDR3: TGTGCCAGCAGCTTAGAGGCGGGGCTGCAGGGCGGCTACACCTTC. The chain carries TRBV7-2 and TRBJ1-2; the D gene is possibly TRBD1 (5 bases). This CDR3 spans 15 amino acids. V was clipped by 1 base and J by 8 bases, with 17 bases between them. Germline CDR1 is SGHTA and CDR2 is FQGNSA.

This rearrangement joins TRBV6-5 to TRBJ2-1, with TRBD2 matching 7 bases. The CDR3 loop spans 15 amino acids. Germline CDR1 reads MNHEY; CDR2 reads SVGAGI. Unmatched junction bases numbered 9, after V lost 7 bases and J lost 3 bases. CDR3 sequence reads: CASKAGDYIYNEQFF. CDR3 in DNA: TGTGCCAGCAAGGCCGGGGACTACATCTACAATGAGCAGTTCTTC.

This clone occurred a few times. The rearrangement links TRBV18 to TRBJ2-3; 10 nucleotides align to TRBD1. Germline CDR1 and CDR2: KGHSH and LQKENI. V trimming: 3 bases; J trimming: 2 bases; junction bases outside the gene matches: 5. This CDR3 is built from 16 residues. DNA for the CDR3: TGTGCCAGCTCACCTCGGACAGGGGGTAACACAGATACGCAGTATTTT. The encoded protein is CASSPRTGGNTDTQYF.